This T cell receptor (beta chain) emerged from a study of blood T cell repertoires in COVID-19. Study-wide background: From the United States, Italy and Spain came samples of acute and convalescent COVID-19. Sources were T cells, B-cell-depleted T cells, or PBMCs; the material itself was cDNA or gDNA.

Per the authors' pipeline: Amplifying reference gene primers gave estimates of nucleated cell counts. Sequencing was performed with immunoSEQ multiplex PCR; in TCRdb, only in-frame clones are kept and a portion is missing. V, J and clone size were drawn from that table, and D and trimming were deduced from the DNA. The data hold more than 95,000 clones, with about 84% observed a single time. The CDR3 is 17 amino acids. The germline V gene has CDR1 SGDLS and CDR2 YYNGEE. V shed 0 bases, J shed 0 bases, and the junction held 4 bases outside the gene matches. The J gene is TRBJ2-2, the V gene TRBV9; 8 bases map to TRBD1. The receptor was isolated from a human donor in a cohort sampled during active COVID-19. The sequenced material came from peripheral blood. The CDR3 loop is CASSVGAGGANTGELFF. CDR3 nucleotides: TGTGCCAGCAGCGTAGGGGCAGGGGGCGCGAACACCGGGGAGCTGTTTTTT.